The next 25 T cell receptor beta chains were all read from a single sample in a study of T cells in localized non-small cell lung cancer. The table came from immunoSEQ multiplex PCR; TCRdb's copy has only in-frame clones and leaves some out. Of tens of thousands of clones listed, about 89% were seen once; the top ten hold 13%. The material sequenced was peripheral blood, taken before any cancer treatment. The receptors come from a male donor aged 60 or over with stage I lung adenocarcinoma.

This clone was recorded only once. This chain uses TRBV5-5 with TRBJ2-3, with D possibly TRBD2 on 7 matching bases. Trimming shortened V by 3 bases and J by 4 bases, and 18 bases separated the two germline ends. Germline V gives CDR1 SGHKS, CDR2 YYEKEE (reference sequence). The CDR3 length is 16 residues. In DNA form, the CDR3 reads TGTGCCAGCAGCTCAAGTGGTGGAGGGGGGGCAGATACGCAGTATTTT. This encodes CASSSSGGGGADTQYF.

The chain joins TRBV9 to TRBJ2-1; 8 bases agree with TRBD1. Germline values: CDR1 SGDLS, CDR2 YYNGEE. The CDR3 spans 16 residues. V trimming: 4 bases; J trimming: 0 bases; junction bases outside the gene matches: 6. The CDR3 loop is CASSPRTGSSYNEQFF. CDR3 nucleotide sequence: TGTGCCAGCAGCCCAAGGACAGGGAGCTCCTACAATGAGCAGTTCTTC. The variable domain in full, with the rest retrieved from reference TRBV9 and TRBJ2-1, is DSGVTQTPKHLITATGQRVTLRCSPRSGDLSVYWYQQSLDQGLQFLIQYYNGEERAKGNILERFSAQQFPDLHSELNLSSLELGDSALYFCASSPRTGSSYNEQFFGPGTRLTVL.

This clone has more than one count but fewer than ten. The rearrangement joins TRBV25-1 to TRBJ2-7; D not certain. CDR1 MGHDK and CDR2 SYGVNS come from the germline V gene. Trimming removed 1 base from V and 2 bases from J, with 3 bases in between. This CDR3 comprises 12 residues. The CDR3 nucleotides are TGTGCCAGCAGTGAATCCACCTACGAGCAGTACTTC. This gives the protein CASSESTYEQYF.

This clone was seen a single time. The chain links TRBV29-1 to TRBJ1-1; 8 bases map to TRBD1. Unmatched junction bases numbered 6, after V lost 6 bases and J lost 3 bases. Germline assignment: CDR1 SQVTM and CDR2 ANQGSEA. The CDR3 extends over 13 amino acids. In DNA, the CDR3 is TGCAGCGTCCGGACAGGGTCTCACACTGAAGCTTTCTTT. This translates into CSVRTGSHTEAFF.

The CDR3: CASRPPGRLNTEAFF. The CDR3 nucleotides read TGTGCCAGCAGACCACCGGGACGATTGAACACTGAAGCTTTCTTT. The chain combines TRBV6-5 with TRBJ1-1, with a tentative D call TRBD1 (5 bases). Germline V lookup: CDR1 MNHEY, CDR2 SVGAGI. Trimming took 6 bases from V and 0 from J, leaving 14 bases between them. This CDR3 comprises 15 residues.

Concerning this clone itself: One end of the junction is discordant with germline, which a read error may explain. The chain uses TRBV7-7 and TRBJ2-5; perhaps TRBD1 as D (6 bases). This CDR3 region has 14 residues. Germline V gene data show CDR1 as SSHAT and CDR2 as FNYEAQ (reference sequence). The CDR3 DNA reads TGTGCTAGCAGCCAAAACGGACAGCAAGAGACCCAGTACTTC. Translating it yields CASSQNGQQETQYF.

The J gene is TRBJ2-7, the V gene TRBV5-4, with 9 bases that match TRBD1. The J segment lost 2 bases and the V segment lost 4 bases, leaving 7 bases of the junction unmatched. CDR1 is SGHNT, CDR2 YYREEE, per germline (reference sequence). There are 15 residues in the CDR3. CDR3 in amino acids: CASSQLGQGTYEQYF. For the CDR3, the DNA is TGTGCCAGCAGCCAACTGGGACAGGGCACCTACGAGCAGTACTTC.

This chain joins TRBV5-4 and TRBJ2-3; TRBD1 matches at 8 bases. CDR1 SGHNT and CDR2 YYREEE come from the germline V gene (reference sequence). The CDR3 contains 14 residues. V trimming: 3 bases; J trimming: 6 bases; junction bases outside the gene matches: 6. CDR3 loop: CASSSRGPGDTQYF. The CDR3 DNA reads as TGTGCCAGCAGCTCCAGGGGGCCGGGGGATACGCAGTATTTT.

For this clone: The junction and the germline gene differ at one end; a read error may be behind it. The CDR3: CASSDSTGGNSPLHF. The CDR3 DNA sequence: TGTGCCAGCAGTGACTCGACAGGGGGTAATTCACCCCTCCACTTT. The rearrangement joins TRBV6-5 to TRBJ1-6; 9 positions agree with TRBD1. The CDR3 runs to 15 residues. Germline V lookup: CDR1 MNHEY, CDR2 SVGAGI.

CDR3 residues: CASSPPRLPNEKLFF. Written as DNA, the CDR3 is TGTGCCAGTAGCCCGCCGAGGTTGCCTAATGAAAAACTGTTTTTT. The chain has TRBV19 and TRBJ1-4; unclear D gene. This CDR3 has 15 amino acids. The V and J ends lost 6 bases and 3 bases respectively, with 14 bases between them. Germline CDR1 and CDR2: LNHDA and SQIVND (reference sequence).

The V call is TRBV27, the J call TRBJ1-5; 8 bases align to TRBD1. The germline V gene encodes CDR1 MNHEY and CDR2 SMNVEV (reference sequence). This CDR3 spans 16 amino acids. After removal of 5 bases from V and 1 base from J, the junction contained 7 bases not matched to a gene. CDR3 coding DNA: TGTGCCAGCAGTCCCAGACAGGGGTTGAGCAATCAGCCCCAGCATTTT. Amino acids: CASSPRQGLSNQPQHF.

The chain combines TRBV19 with TRBJ1-3; no clear D gene. This CDR3 is 13 amino acids long. V lost 6 bases to trimming and J lost 0 bases, with 6 bases between them. CDR1 LNHDA and CDR2 SQIVND come from the germline V gene (reference sequence). DNA of the CDR3: TGTGCCAGTAGATTGAGCTCTGGAAACACCATATATTTT. It yields the protein CASRLSSGNTIYF.

The V call is TRBV4-1, the J call TRBJ1-2; D ambiguous. Trimming stripped 0 bases from V and 4 bases from J, with 12 bases between. The CDR3 spans 15 residues. Germline values: CDR1 MGHRA, CDR2 YSYEKL. CDR3 sequence reads: CASSQDLGKGYGYTF. The DNA of the CDR3 is TGCGCCAGCAGCCAAGATCTAGGGAAGGGCTATGGCTACACCTTC.

The chain carries TRBV7-2 and TRBJ2-7; D perhaps matches TRBD2 (5 bases). Germline-derived CDR1 and CDR2 are SGHTA and FQGNSA. This CDR3 has 17 amino acids. Trimming pared 5 bases from V and 2 bases from J, leaving 22 bases between. CDR3 sequence (DNA): TGTGCCAGCAGCGGGTATGGAAGTACTAGTAGCCCCTACGAGCAGTACTTC. Residues: CASSGYGSTSSPYEQYF.

The J gene is TRBJ2-7, the V gene TRBV6-5, with D possibly being TRBD2 (6 bases). The germline V gene encodes CDR1 MNHEY and CDR2 SVGAGI. V lost 6 bases and J lost 0, with 12 bases in between. This CDR3 has 14 amino acids. CDR3 protein: CASRPPGGSYEQYF. CDR3 DNA sequence: TGTGCCAGCAGGCCGCCCGGGGGCTCCTACGAGCAGTACTTC.

The CDR3 protein is CASSPLQGSSNQPQHF. In DNA form, the CDR3 reads TGTGCCAGCAGCCCTTTACAGGGTTCCAGCAATCAGCCCCAGCATTTT. The V gene is TRBV11-3, the J gene TRBJ1-5; D might be TRBD1 (6 bases). Trimming shortened V by 5 bases and J by 1 base, and 15 bases separated the two germline ends. This CDR3 contains 16 residues. Germline V gene data show CDR1 as SGHNT and CDR2 as YENEEA. Using reference TRBV11-3 and TRBJ1-5 for the parts outside the CDR3, the full variable domain is EAGVVQSPRYKIIEKKQPVAFWCNPISGHNTLYWYLQNLGQGPELLIRYENEEAVDDSQLPKDRFSAERLKGVDSTLKIQPAELGDSAVYLCASSPLQGSSNQPQHFGDGTRLSIL.

The rearrangement links TRBV27 to TRBJ2-2; 14 bases map to TRBD2. V trimming: 8 bases; J trimming: 5 bases; junction bases outside the gene matches: 10. CDR1 and CDR2 (germline): MNHEY, SMNVEV (reference sequence). The CDR3 runs to 17 residues. The CDR3 DNA sequence: TGTGCCAGCGCCCCAGGACTAGCGGGAGGAAAAACCGGGGAGCTGTTTTTT. Translation: CASAPGLAGGKTGELFF.

The rearrangement links TRBV7-2 to TRBJ1-1; TRBD1 might be the D (6 bases). With 1 base removed from V and 7 bases from J, the gap between germline ends came to 13 bases. Germline CDR1 is SGHTA and CDR2 is FQGNSA. The CDR3 has 14 amino acids. The CDR3: CASSLGGGRSEAFF. As DNA, the CDR3 is TGTGCCAGCAGCTTAGGGGGGGGGCGGAGTGAAGCTTTCTTT.

The chain employs TRBV5-1 and TRBJ2-2; TRBD1 agrees at 8 bases. The J segment lost 2 bases and the V segment lost 5 bases, leaving 8 bases of the junction unmatched. CDR3 length equals 16 residues. Per germline, CDR1 SGHRS and CDR2 YFSETQ. In DNA, the CDR3 is TGCGCCAGCAGTCGAGGGACAGGTGTTAACACCGGGGAGCTGTTTTTT. Protein: CASSRGTGVNTGELFF.

The chain links TRBV2 to TRBJ2-1; 9 nucleotides agree with TRBD2. The CDR3 length is 17 residues. The V gene's germline CDR1 is SNHLY and CDR2 FYNNEI. Trimming cost V 4 bases and J 5 bases; bases outside gene matches: 12. This CDR3 is CASSALLPSGANNEQFF. Here the CDR3 DNA reads TGTGCCAGCAGTGCCCTCCTTCCTAGCGGGGCGAACAATGAGCAGTTCTTC.

V gene TRBV5-1 combines with J gene TRBJ2-2; D is possibly TRBD2 (6 bases). V lost 0 bases and J lost 7, with 10 bases in between. The length of the CDR3 is 14 residues. Per germline, CDR1 SGHRS and CDR2 YFSETQ. The DNA for the CDR3 is TGCGCCAGCAGCTTGGCCGGGGGAAACGGGGAGCTGTTTTTT. The encoded protein is CASSLAGGNGELFF.

The CDR3 bases are TGTGCCAGCAGTTTATATTGGCTAGCGGATAACTCCTACGAGCAGTACTTC. Translation gives CASSLYWLADNSYEQYF. The chain combines TRBV27 with TRBJ2-7; 7 nucleotides line up with TRBD2. This CDR3 is built from 17 residues. Germline values: CDR1 MNHEY, CDR2 SMNVEV (reference sequence). Germline trimming cut 1 base from V and 0 bases from J; bases unmatched to any gene: 9.

The chain links TRBV7-2 to TRBJ1-1, with TRBD1 matching 7 bases. The germline V gene encodes CDR1 SGHTA and CDR2 FQGNSA. Trimming cost V 7 bases and J 7 bases; bases outside gene matches: 9. The CDR3 loop spans 13 amino acids. The CDR3 is CASTLTGTGEAFF. The CDR3 DNA is TGTGCCAGCACCTTGACAGGGACGGGTGAAGCTTTCTTT.

This chain joins TRBV14 and TRBJ2-2; D perhaps matches TRBD2 (6 bases). The CDR3 contains 15 residues. Germline assignment: CDR1 SGHDN and CDR2 FVKESK. V was clipped by 4 bases and J by 2 bases, with 11 bases between them. This CDR3 is CASSRGTYNTGELFF. In DNA form, the CDR3 reads TGTGCCAGCAGCCGGGGGACTTATAACACCGGGGAGCTGTTTTTT.

The chain is built from TRBV11-2 and TRBJ1-1, with no clear D. This CDR3 contains 14 residues. The germline V gene encodes CDR1 SGHAT and CDR2 FQNNGV. V was shortened by 0 bases and J by 0 bases, with 5 bases between the two germline ends. Here the CDR3 DNA reads TGTGCCAGCAGCTTAGAAGCGGTGAACACTGAAGCTTTCTTT. This gives the protein CASSLEAVNTEAFF.